This entry describes one T cell receptor beta chain. What it binds is not known. The sample is drawn from a study of human T cells and chemical hapten exposure. In the study overall: Alopecia areata, totalis and universalis patients, mostly female, were included.

One entry per CDR3 protein, called by TCRdb with MiXCR from the RACE reads. Among a few hundred thousand distinct CDR3 sequences, roughly 6% were seen once, and the ten largest hold about 5.6%. Study results and limitations: The number of TCRs over 1 in 1000 frequency stayed unchanged after DPC.

The CDR3 spans 18 residues. Per the germline V gene, CDR1 is MGHRA and CDR2 is YSYEKL. V gave up 0 bases and J gave up 1 base, with 18 bases separating them. Noted time point: patch test 2, 6 weeks after DPC sensitization. Treatment of the sample: therapeutic diphenylcyclopropenone sensitization with weekly scalp DPC. The sequence was obtained from a young woman with alopecia areata. Some clones in this sample may be carry-over from other donors' samples. The V and J genes are TRBV4-1 and TRBJ1-1; D remains ambiguous. The starting material was whole blood, obtained in connection with sensitization to the hapten diphenylcyclopropenone (DPC). CDR3 residues: CASSQDQREPGRNTEAFF. DNA for the CDR3: TGCGCCAGCAGCCAAGATCAGAGGGAGCCCGGGAGGAACACTGAAGCTTTCTTT.